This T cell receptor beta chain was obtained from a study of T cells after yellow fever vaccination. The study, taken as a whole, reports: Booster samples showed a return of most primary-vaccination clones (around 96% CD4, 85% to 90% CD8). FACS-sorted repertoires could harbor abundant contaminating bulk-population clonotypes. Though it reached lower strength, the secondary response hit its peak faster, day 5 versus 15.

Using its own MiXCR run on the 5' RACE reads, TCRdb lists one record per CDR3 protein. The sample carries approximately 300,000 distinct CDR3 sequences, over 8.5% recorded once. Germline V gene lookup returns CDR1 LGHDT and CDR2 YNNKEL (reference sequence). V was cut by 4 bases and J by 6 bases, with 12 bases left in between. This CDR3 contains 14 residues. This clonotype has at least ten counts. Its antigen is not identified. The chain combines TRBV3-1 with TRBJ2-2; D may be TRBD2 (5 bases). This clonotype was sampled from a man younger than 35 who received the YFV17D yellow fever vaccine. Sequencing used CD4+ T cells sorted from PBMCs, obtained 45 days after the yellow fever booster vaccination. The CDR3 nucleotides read TGTGCCAGCAGCCCGAGGGTTCTCTCCGGGGAGCTGTTTTTT. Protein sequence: CASSPRVLSGELFF.